This TCR beta chain was profiled in a study of T cell responses to AZD1222 COVID-19 vaccine. The protocol was immunoSEQ multiplex PCR, while the TCRdb copy is restricted to in-frame clones and leaves out a portion. Of 100,000 to 150,000 clones listed, approximately 90% were seen once; the top ten hold more than 6%. Concerning this clone itself: Its antigen is not known.

Study-wide points: An increase in Spike-specific TCR breadth and depth was observed after two AZD1222 doses.

Trimming at V came to 5 bases and at J to 4 bases, leaving 6 bases not matched to a gene. This CDR3 comprises 16 residues. Per germline, CDR1 SGHTA and CDR2 FQGTGA. The TCR comes from an adult in good health. V gene TRBV7-3 combines with J gene TRBJ2-2; 11 bases match TRBD2. The sample in question was peripheral blood, obtained on day 0 of AZD1222 vaccination. The CDR3 protein is CASSVIAGGITGELFF. The CDR3 nucleotides are TGTGCCAGCAGCGTTATAGCGGGAGGGATCACCGGGGAGCTGTTTTTT.